This T cell receptor (beta chain) was observed in a study of blood T cells in healthy people across ages. Findings of the study overall: The study found more naive CD4+ cells and higher diversity in long-lived than aged donors. Unsorted PBMC material precluded a definitive naive versus antigen-experienced comparison.

Germline assignment: CDR1 DFQATT and CDR2 SNEGSKA (reference sequence). The J segment lost 7 bases and the V segment lost 5 bases, leaving 7 bases of the junction unmatched. The CDR3 covers 12 residues. Alongside a J-beta primer mix, a sample-barcoded 5' primer served in a second PCR lasting about 6 to 11 cycles. TCRdb reanalysed the 5' RACE reads using MiXCR and keeps one entry per CDR3 protein. The sample has roughly 900,000 distinct CDR3 sequences, more than 25% seen once. With respect to this clonotype: The antigen remains unidentified.

The donors, aged roughly 6 to 90, were healthy Caucasians from Russia. The clonotype originates from a woman aged 80 or over in good health. This chain joins TRBV20-1 and TRBJ2-7; the match to TRBD1 covers 8 bases. Sequenced sample: blood. CDR3 in DNA: TGCAGTGCTGACAACAGGGGGGATGAGCAGTACTTC. Encoded protein: CSADNRGDEQYF.